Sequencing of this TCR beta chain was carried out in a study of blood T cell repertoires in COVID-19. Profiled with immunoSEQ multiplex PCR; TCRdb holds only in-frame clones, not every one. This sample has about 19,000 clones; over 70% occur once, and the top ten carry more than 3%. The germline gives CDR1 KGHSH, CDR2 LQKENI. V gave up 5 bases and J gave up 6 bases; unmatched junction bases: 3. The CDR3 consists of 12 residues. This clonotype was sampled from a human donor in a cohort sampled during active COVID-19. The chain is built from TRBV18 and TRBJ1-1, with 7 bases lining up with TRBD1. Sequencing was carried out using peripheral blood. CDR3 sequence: CASSEDRAEAFF. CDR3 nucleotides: TGTGCCAGCTCAGAAGACAGGGCTGAAGCTTTCTTT.